The clone carrying this T cell receptor (beta chain) was seen just once. The record originates from a study of control samples from healthy donors and cancer patients. CDR3 length: 15 residues. With 5 bases clipped from V and 8 bases from J, the junction kept 11 bases outside the gene matches. CDR1 is SGHTA and CDR2 is FQGNSA in the germline V gene. The method was immunoSEQ multiplex PCR; TCRdb's version includes in-frame clones alone and lacks a portion of them. Of 90,000 or so clones in the sample, about 89% are singletons; the top ten hold 8.5% to 10%. Sequencing was carried out using PBMCs. The source of this sequence is a woman aged 50 to 60 with colorectal cancer. The gene calls are TRBV7-2 and TRBJ2-1; 8 bases line up with TRBD2. This CDR3 reads CASSVRPGGAHEQFF. Here the CDR3 DNA reads TGTGCCAGCAGCGTAAGGCCCGGGGGGGCCCATGAGCAGTTCTTC.